This T cell receptor beta chain was obtained from a study of blood T cell repertoires in COVID-19. Sequencing used immunoSEQ multiplex PCR; TCRdb keeps in-frame clones, though not all of them. The data contain just under 55,000 clones, approximately 90% of them singletons. The V gene's germline CDR1 is DFQATT and CDR2 SNEGSKA (reference sequence). V was shortened by 5 bases and J by 8 bases, with 9 bases between the two germline ends. CDR3 length equals 10 residues. Sequencing input: peripheral blood. The V call is TRBV20-1, the J call TRBJ1-1; D may be TRBD1 (5 bases). The source is a man between 45 and 60 years old with acute or convalescent COVID-19. CDR3 sequence (DNA): TGCAGTGCTGGCCGACAGGAAGCTTTCTTT. This gives the protein CSAGRQEAFF.